The TCR beta chain under discussion was sequenced for a study of shared T cell receptors in the human thymus. Looked up from germline, CDR1 is SGHNT and CDR2 is YYREEE (reference sequence). The V segment lost 1 base and the J segment 4 bases; nucleotides outside the gene matches: 7. There are 15 residues in the CDR3. TCRdb's table, derived via immunoSEQ multiplex PCR, lists solely in-frame clones and lacks some. The sample carries about 610,000 clones, over 75% recorded once. The same sample was also studied in work on human thymus T cells. In that study: The donors were infants in Finland with congenital heart defects, otherwise immunologically healthy. Resections from corrective heart surgery provided thymus tissue.

The source material was thymocytes. This TCR derives from a boy younger than two with a congenital heart defect. V gene TRBV5-4 combines with J gene TRBJ2-7; 8 positions agree with TRBD1. CDR3 sequence reads: CASSLPDRAPYEQYF. DNA of the CDR3: TGTGCCAGCAGCTTGCCGGACAGGGCGCCTTACGAGCAGTACTTC.